These T cell receptor beta chains were read from a single sample in a study of shared clonotypes between healthy human individuals. Assay used: immunoSEQ multiplex PCR; TCRdb lists only in-frame clones, some missing. This sample has about 120,000 clones, with around 68% found just once. Sequencing was done on a sample of memory CD8+ T cells sorted from blood. Source of these receptors: a woman aged 25 to 39 in good health. Each CDR3 is given with its conserved first and last residue. Each record gives: D gene, V gene, clone size, CDR3 length, J gene, CDR3 protein, CDR3 DNA. D genes are given only for firm matches. Rows may omit the clone size; those that give it use once, few, many or a size class.

D: .
V: TRBV7-9
size: .
length: 12
J: TRBJ2-7
CDR3: CASSLSVNEQYF
DNA: TGTGCCAGCAGCTTATCAGTTAACGAGCAGTACTTC

D: .
V: TRBV19
size: .
length: 15
J: TRBJ2-2
CDR3: CASSIVQVATGELFF
DNA: TGTGCCAGTAGTATCGTACAGGTTGCCACCGGGGAGCTGTTTTTT

D: .
V: TRBV6-1
size: few
length: 14
J: TRBJ2-7
CDR3: CASRNQGGTNEQYF
DNA: TGTGCCAGCAGGAACCAGGGGGGTACGAACGAGCAGTACTTC

D: TRBD2
V: TRBV13
size: .
length: 17
J: TRBJ2-5
CDR3: CASSPPIAGGLQETQYF
DNA: TGTGCCAGCAGCCCTCCTATAGCGGGAGGTCTCCAAGAGACCCAGTACTTC

D: .
V: TRBV25-1
size: .
length: 16
J: TRBJ1-3
CDR3: CASSEFPGTSGNTIYF
DNA: TGTGCCAGCAGTGAATTTCCTGGCACCTCTGGAAACACCATATATTTT

D: TRBD1
V: TRBV11-3
size: .
length: 15
J: TRBJ2-7
CDR3: CASSLLDRAAYEQYF
DNA: TGTGCCAGCAGCTTATTGGACAGGGCTGCCTACGAGCAGTACTTC

D: TRBD2
V: TRBV6-5
size: few
length: 15
J: TRBJ2-5
CDR3: CASSSMTSVQETQYF
DNA: TGTGCCAGCAGTTCCATGACTAGCGTCCAAGAGACCCAGTACTTC

D: .
V: TRBV6-1
size: .
length: 13
J: TRBJ1-5
CDR3: CASMGREGQPQHF
DNA: TGTGCCAGCATGGGCAGGGAAGGTCAGCCCCAGCATTTT

D: .
V: TRBV15
size: .
length: 12
J: TRBJ2-7
CDR3: CATSGEGLEQYF
DNA: TGTGCCACCAGCGGAGAGGGCCTCGAGCAGTACTTC

D: .
V: TRBV28
size: many
length: 15
J: TRBJ2-2
CDR3: CASSLAEGHTGELFF
DNA: TGTGCCAGCAGTTTAGCGGAGGGCCATACCGGGGAGCTGTTTTTT

D: .
V: TRBV28
size: .
length: 13
J: TRBJ2-7
CDR3: CASSLWIRLEQYF
DNA: TGTGCCAGCAGTTTATGGATCAGGCTCGAGCAGTACTTC

D: .
V: TRBV6-1
size: .
length: 14
J: TRBJ1-5
CDR3: CASSEEGRAPCQHF
DNA: TGTGCCAGCAGTGAGGAGGGCAGGGCCCCGTGCCAGCATTTT

D: TRBD1
V: TRBV9
size: .
length: 16
J: TRBJ2-2
CDR3: CASSVVSWTGPGELFF
DNA: TGTGCCAGCAGCGTAGTTTCATGGACAGGTCCCGGGGAGCTGTTTTTT

D: .
V: TRBV29-1
size: .
length: 12
J: TRBJ2-3
CDR3: CSVESGWVTQYF
DNA: TGCAGCGTTGAATCGGGGTGGGTTACGCAGTATTTT

D: TRBD2
V: TRBV10-1
size: many
length: 15
J: TRBJ2-3
CDR3: CASSDGPGGRDTQYF
DNA: TGCGCCAGCAGTGATGGTCCGGGAGGGAGAGATACGCAGTATTTT

D: .
V: TRBV6-1
size: .
length: 15
J: TRBJ2-3
CDR3: CASSEYRNVGDTQYF
DNA: TGTGCCAGCAGTGAATACCGGAATGTCGGAGATACGCAGTATTTT

D: .
V: TRBV11-2
size: many
length: 13
J: TRBJ2-2
CDR3: CASSLGVAGELFF
DNA: TGTGCCAGCAGCTTAGGGGTCGCCGGGGAGCTGTTTTTT

D: .
V: TRBV11-2
size: once
length: 15
J: TRBJ2-7
CDR3: CASSPGFSRHYEQYF
DNA: TGTGCCAGCAGCCCCGGTTTTTCCCGCCATTACGAGCAGTACTTC

D: TRBD1
V: TRBV18
size: .
length: 15
J: TRBJ2-7
CDR3: CASSRSWDSSYEQYF
DNA: TGTGCCAGCTCACGTTCTTGGGACAGTTCCTACGAGCAGTACTTC

D: TRBD1
V: TRBV4-1
size: .
length: 18
J: TRBJ2-2
CDR3: CASSQGQSSTGYPGELFF
DNA: TGCGCCAGCAGCCAAGGCCAGTCATCGACAGGGTACCCCGGGGAGCTGTTTTTT

D: TRBD1
V: TRBV30
size: few
length: 13
J: TRBJ1-1
CDR3: CAWTGQANTEAFF
DNA: TGTGCCTGGACTGGACAGGCGAACACTGAAGCTTTCTTT

D: .
V: TRBV4-1
size: .
length: 14
J: TRBJ2-1
CDR3: CASSQELRDTEQFF
DNA: TGCGCCAGCAGCCAAGAATTGCGAGATACTGAGCAGTTCTTC

D: .
V: TRBV6-6
size: few
length: 13
J: TRBJ1-5
CDR3: CASSYDRNQPQHF
DNA: TGTGCCAGCAGTTACGACAGAAATCAGCCCCAGCATTTT

D: TRBD2
V: TRBV27
size: .
length: 18
J: TRBJ2-3
CDR3: CASSEGLAGHSSTDTQYF
DNA: TGTGCCAGCAGTGAGGGACTAGCGGGACATTCTAGCACAGATACGCAGTATTTT

D: .
V: TRBV21-1
size: .
length: 12
J: TRBJ2-3
CDR3: CAATVMQDTQYF
DNA: TGTGCCGCTACAGTCATGCAAGATACGCAGTATTTT

D: .
V: TRBV7-2
size: .
length: 14
J: TRBJ2-7
CDR3: CASSPLRRAHEQYF
DNA: TGTGCCAGCAGCCCCCTTCGAAGGGCACACGAGCAGTACTTC

D: TRBD2
V: TRBV2
size: .
length: 15
J: TRBJ2-1
CDR3: CASSYSGSSYNEQFF
DNA: TGTGCCAGCAGCTATAGCGGGAGCTCCTACAATGAGCAGTTCTTC

D: .
V: TRBV29-1
size: .
length: 13
J: TRBJ2-7
CDR3: CSVAGQKLYEQYF
DNA: TGCAGCGTTGCTGGACAGAAGCTATACGAGCAGTACTTC

D: .
V: TRBV7-9
size: .
length: 15
J: TRBJ2-2
CDR3: CASSLVGPRTGELFF
DNA: TGTGCCAGCAGCTTAGTCGGGCCCCGTACCGGGGAGCTGTTTTTT

D: .
V: TRBV5-4
size: .
length: 15
J: TRBJ1-1
CDR3: CASSPPRPRNTEAFF
DNA: TGTGCCAGCAGCCCACCCAGACCGAGAAACACTGAAGCTTTCTTT

D: TRBD2
V: TRBV19
size: .
length: 14
J: TRBJ2-1
CDR3: CASTGLAAGNEQFF
DNA: TGTGCCAGTACGGGACTAGCGGCTGGGAATGAGCAGTTCTTC

D: .
V: TRBV14
size: .
length: 15
J: TRBJ2-3
CDR3: CASSQEGLNRYTQYF
DNA: TGTGCCAGCAGCCAAGAAGGGCTCAACCGGTATACGCAGTATTTT

D: TRBD1
V: TRBV6-1
size: .
length: 15
J: TRBJ1-5
CDR3: CAISRTGLPHQPQHF
DNA: TGTGCCATATCAAGGACAGGCCTGCCCCATCAGCCCCAGCATTTT

D: .
V: TRBV27
size: .
length: 18
J: TRBJ1-5
CDR3: CASSLSGSNSGGNQPQHF
DNA: TGTGCCAGCAGTTTATCGGGGAGCAATTCGGGAGGCAATCAGCCCCAGCATTTT

D: .
V: TRBV5-4
size: .
length: 13
J: TRBJ2-4
CDR3: CASSFRPKNIQYF
DNA: TGTGCCAGCAGCTTCCGCCCCAAAAACATTCAGTACTTC

D: .
V: TRBV6-6
size: .
length: 13
J: TRBJ1-1
CDR3: CASSYSGVPEAFF
DNA: TGTGCCAGCAGTTACTCCGGAGTTCCTGAAGCTTTCTTT

D: TRBD1
V: TRBV28
size: once
length: 15
J: TRBJ2-1
CDR3: CASSFERTGFNEQFF
DNA: TGTGCCAGCAGTTTCGAGCGGACAGGCTTCAATGAGCAGTTCTTC

D: TRBD2
V: TRBV11-2
size: .
length: 12
J: TRBJ2-1
CDR3: CASSSSGNEQFF
DNA: TGTGCCAGCAGCTCTAGCGGGAATGAGCAGTTCTTC

D: TRBD2
V: TRBV11-1
size: .
length: 16
J: TRBJ2-1
CDR3: CASSLTGLAVYNEQFF
DNA: TGTGCCAGCAGCTTAACGGGACTAGCGGTGTACAATGAGCAGTTCTTC

D: TRBD2
V: TRBV15
size: .
length: 13
J: TRBJ2-1
CDR3: CATSRSGGLEQFF
DNA: TGTGCCACCAGCAGAAGCGGGGGCTTGGAGCAGTTCTTC

D: TRBD2
V: TRBV7-9
size: .
length: 15
J: TRBJ2-4
CDR3: CASSQPGLDKNIQYF
DNA: TGTGCCAGCAGCCAACCTGGACTAGATAAAAACATTCAGTACTTC

D: .
V: TRBV27
size: .
length: 16
J: TRBJ1-1
CDR3: CASSPTRTVMNTEAFF
DNA: TGTGCCAGCAGTCCGACACGGACAGTAATGAACACTGAAGCTTTCTTT

D: .
V: TRBV27
size: .
length: 15
J: TRBJ2-1
CDR3: CASKQGGNTYNEQFF
DNA: TGTGCCAGCAAGCAAGGAGGGAACACCTACAATGAGCAGTTCTTC

D: TRBD2
V: TRBV5-4
size: .
length: 14
J: TRBJ2-1
CDR3: CASSGLAVYNEQFF
DNA: TGTGCCAGCAGCGGGCTAGCGGTATACAATGAGCAGTTCTTC

D: .
V: TRBV2
size: few
length: 13
J: TRBJ1-5
CDR3: CASRTGTNQPQHF
DNA: TGTGCCAGCAGGACGGGAACCAATCAGCCCCAGCATTTT

D: .
V: TRBV21-1
size: .
length: 16
J: TRBJ1-4
CDR3: CASSKSVDATNEKLFF
DNA: TGTGCCAGCAGCAAATCGGTGGACGCAACTAATGAAAAACTGTTTTTT

D: .
V: TRBV6-5
size: .
length: 15
J: TRBJ1-1
CDR3: CASSYSRGIGTEAFF
DNA: TGTGCCAGCAGTTACTCGCGCGGGATCGGCACTGAAGCTTTCTTT

D: .
V: TRBV2
size: many
length: 14
J: TRBJ1-5
CDR3: CASGLGYSNQPQHF
DNA: TGTGCCAGCGGGTTGGGTTATAGCAATCAGCCCCAGCATTTT

D: .
V: TRBV5-1
size: .
length: 16
J: TRBJ2-3
CDR3: CASSYPQQSHTDTQYF
DNA: TGCGCCAGCAGCTACCCCCAGCAGTCCCACACAGATACGCAGTATTTT

D: .
V: TRBV7-8
size: .
length: 16
J: TRBJ2-3
CDR3: CASSLGRILSADTQYF
DNA: TGTGCCAGCAGCTTAGGTCGGATCTTATCGGCAGATACGCAGTATTTT

D: .
V: TRBV7-9
size: .
length: 11
J: TRBJ2-7
CDR3: CASSLTYEQYF
DNA: TGTGCCAGCAGCCTGACCTACGAGCAGTACTTC

D: .
V: TRBV21-1
size: .
length: 19
J: TRBJ2-1
CDR3: CASSKVVAPLAGAVDEQFF
DNA: TGTGCCAGCAGCAAAGTAGTGGCCCCACTAGCGGGAGCTGTGGATGAGCAGTTCTTC

D: .
V: TRBV7-8
size: .
length: 18
J: TRBJ2-1
CDR3: CASSPGGSGRSSYNEQFF
DNA: TGTGCCAGCAGCCCCGGTGGTAGCGGAAGGAGCTCCTACAATGAGCAGTTCTTC

D: TRBD2
V: TRBV25-1
size: .
length: 17
J: TRBJ2-1
CDR3: CASSERSTSGTYNEQFF
DNA: TGTGCCAGCAGTGAACGCAGTACTAGCGGGACCTACAATGAGCAGTTCTTC

D: .
V: TRBV5-4
size: few
length: 14
J: TRBJ2-7
CDR3: CASSLLGQIYEQYF
DNA: TGTGCCAGCAGCTTGTTGGGACAAATCTACGAGCAGTACTTC

D: .
V: TRBV5-5
size: .
length: 12
J: TRBJ2-5
CDR3: CASRTQQGTQYF
DNA: TGTGCCAGCAGGACCCAACAGGGCACCCAGTACTTC

D: .
V: TRBV5-1
size: .
length: 14
J: TRBJ2-7
CDR3: CASSLEDFGYEQYF
DNA: TGCGCCAGCAGCTTGGAGGACTTTGGGTACGAGCAGTACTTC

D: .
V: TRBV7-6
size: once
length: 14
J: TRBJ2-7
CDR3: CASSRIQGTAEQYF
DNA: TGTGCCAGCAGCCGGATACAGGGTACGGCCGAGCAGTACTTC

D: TRBD1
V: TRBV5-1
size: .
length: 15
J: TRBJ2-7
CDR3: CASSSGQGEIYEQYF
DNA: TGCGCCAGCAGCTCGGGACAGGGAGAAATCTACGAGCAGTACTTC

D: .
V: TRBV29-1
size: once
length: 16
J: TRBJ2-1
CDR3: CSVRAGWSRSYNEQFF
DNA: TGCAGCGTTCGGGCTGGGTGGAGCCGCTCCTACAATGAGCAGTTCTTC